Shown below are 26 T cell receptor beta chains from a single sample sequenced in a study of CD8+CD57+ T cells in acquired aplastic anemia. For CDR3 and TCR beta VDJ profiling, genomic DNA was the template used. TCRdb re-analysed the reads in MiXCR, keeping a single row per CDR3 protein. The sample lists under 200,000 distinct CDR3 sequences; around three fifths were seen once. Sequenced input: sorted CD4+, CD8+, or CD8+CD57+ T cells (not recorded which) from PBMCs. These receptors originate from a human donor with severe aplastic anemia or a healthy control (not recorded which).

This chain joins TRBV10-3 and TRBJ2-1, with 10 nucleotides matching TRBD2. Germline trimming cut 4 bases from V and 5 bases from J; bases unmatched to any gene: 5. The CDR3 has 15 amino acids. The germline gives CDR1 ENHRY, CDR2 SYGVKD. The CDR3 protein is CAISVGGTSDNEQFF. In DNA form, the CDR3 reads TGTGCCATCAGTGTGGGGGGGACTAGCGACAATGAGCAGTTCTTC.

The V and J genes are TRBV15 and TRBJ2-1; D remains ambiguous. Germline CDR1 and CDR2: LNHNV and YYDKDF (reference sequence). The CDR3 totals 13 residues. Between the trimmed V and J ends, which lost 0 bases and 0 bases, there was a span of 0 bases. CDR3 protein: CATSRDSYNEQFF. The DNA for the CDR3 is TGTGCCACCAGCAGAGACTCCTACAATGAGCAGTTCTTC.

The table lists this clonotype with a few counts. The chain's CDR3 is CATSDGTANPPMNEQFF. The CDR3 DNA is TGTGCCACCAGTGATGGGACCGCCAACCCGCCGATGAATGAGCAGTTCTTC. The chain has TRBV7-9 and TRBJ2-1; possibly TRBD1 or TRBD2 for D (5 bases each). The CDR3 is 17 amino acids. Germline CDR1 and CDR2: SEHNR and FQNEAQ (reference sequence). Trimming shortened V by 10 bases and J by 7 bases, and 29 bases separated the two germline ends.

This chain connects TRBV9 to TRBJ2-3; 15 nucleotides agree with TRBD2. Germline V gives CDR1 SGDLS, CDR2 YYNGEE. The CDR3 is 16 amino acids. V gave up 3 bases and J gave up 5 bases; unmatched junction bases: 4. CDR3 nucleotides: TGTGCCAGCAGCGCCTCGGGACTAGCGGGGGGAGATACGCAGTATTTT. It encodes CASSASGLAGGDTQYF.

This clonotype was seen more than once but under ten times. V and J are TRBV24-1 and TRBJ2-3, with TRBD1 matching 7 bases. The germline V gene has CDR1 KGHDR and CDR2 SFDVKD. Trimming cost V 10 bases and J 0 bases; bases outside gene matches: 9. The CDR3 covers 15 residues. The CDR3, as DNA: TGTGCCACTTCCCCGGGGACAGCTAGCACAGATACGCAGTATTTT. It translates to CATSPGTASTDTQYF.

The chain carries TRBV19 and TRBJ2-5; TRBD1 matches 8 bases. Unmatched junction bases numbered 5, after V lost 6 bases and J lost 5 bases. The CDR3 extends over 13 amino acids. CDR1 and CDR2 (germline): LNHDA, SQIVND (reference sequence). CDR3 in amino acids: CASSQGAWETQYF. The CDR3 region has the DNA TGTGCCAGTAGCCAGGGGGCCTGGGAGACCCAGTACTTC.

As concerns this clonotype: A junction end diverges from the germline sequence, so it may reflect a read error. The chain has TRBV2 and TRBJ1-2; D is undetermined. The CDR3 contains 11 residues. The germline V gene has CDR1 SNHLY and CDR2 FYNNEI. Here the CDR3 reads CASNSGYGYTF. The CDR3 coding sequence is TGCGCCAGCAATTCAGGTTATGGCTACACCTTC.

The chain is built from TRBV7-8 and TRBJ1-3; D not certain. Trimming took off 5 bases at V and 0 bases at J, with 5 bases between the two ends. The CDR3 consists of 13 residues. Germline CDR1 reads SGHVS; CDR2 reads FQNEAQ. CDR3 coding DNA: TGTGCCAGCAGCATACACTCTGGAAACACCATATATTTT. As protein: CASSIHSGNTIYF.

CDR3 coding DNA: TGTGCCATCGAAAACACCCGTGAACCAAACACTGAAGCTTTCTTT. Its translation is CAIENTREPNTEAFF. The V gene is TRBV10-3, the J gene TRBJ1-1; D is uncertain. V was shortened by 8 bases and J by 2 bases, with 18 bases between the two germline ends. The CDR3 covers 15 residues. The germline CDR1 and CDR2 sequences are ENHRY and SYGVKD.

This clonotype was counted many times. The rearrangement uses TRBV9 and TRBJ1-1; D not resolved. The CDR3 has 15 amino acids. Germline loops: CDR1 SGDLS, CDR2 YYNGEE. Trimming took off 1 base at V and 1 base at J, with 11 bases between the two ends. CDR3 DNA: TGTGCCAGCAGCGTAACGGGAAGTCCGAACACTGAAGCTTTCTTT. Its protein is CASSVTGSPNTEAFF. The complete variable domain, with remaining parts taken from reference TRBV9 and TRBJ1-1, reads DSGVTQTPKHLITATGQRVTLRCSPRSGDLSVYWYQQSLDQGLQFLIQYYNGEERAKGNILERFSAQQFPDLHSELNLSSLELGDSALYFCASSVTGSPNTEAFFGQGTRLTVV.

The V gene is TRBV7-3, the J gene TRBJ2-7; 9 bases match TRBD2. V shed 5 bases and J 4 bases; nucleotides not matched to a gene: 6. This CDR3 spans 14 amino acids. The germline gives CDR1 SGHTA, CDR2 FQGTGA. The CDR3 region is CASSGGLAIYEQYF. CDR3 coding DNA: TGTGCCAGCAGCGGGGGACTAGCTATATACGAGCAGTACTTC.

DNA of the CDR3: TGTGCCAGCAGCGTAGCGGGACACGAGCAGTACTTC. Its protein product is CASSVAGHEQYF. The rearrangement joins TRBV9 to TRBJ2-7, with D perhaps assigned TRBD1 or TRBD2 (5 bases each). The CDR3 totals 12 residues. V lost 0 bases, J lost 5 bases, and 6 bases lay in between. Germline V gene data show CDR1 as SGDLS and CDR2 as YYNGEE. The whole variable domain, remainder taken from reference TRBV9 and TRBJ2-7, is DSGVTQTPKHLITATGQRVTLRCSPRSGDLSVYWYQQSLDQGLQFLIQYYNGEERAKGNILERFSAQQFPDLHSELNLSSLELGDSALYFCASSVAGHEQYFGPGTRLTVT.

The rearrangement uses TRBV6-4 and TRBJ1-2; D unclear. Trimming pared 3 bases from V and 4 bases from J, leaving 15 bases between. The germline V gene encodes CDR1 MRHNA and CDR2 SNTAGT. The CDR3 is 15 residues long. CDR3 protein: CASSESGQPIYGYTF. CDR3 sequence (DNA): TGTGCCAGCAGTGAAAGTGGTCAGCCTATCTATGGCTACACCTTC.

The chain joins TRBV10-2 to TRBJ2-5; 7 nucleotides align to TRBD1. The length of the CDR3 is 12 residues. The trim removed 8 bases at V and 1 base at J, leaving 1 base unmatched. Germline V lookup: CDR1 WSHSY, CDR2 SAAADI. The CDR3 loop is CASGDSQETQYF. CDR3 DNA sequence: TGCGCCAGCGGGGACAGCCAAGAGACCCAGTACTTC.

Comment on this clonotype: This may be a read error, as it is one base from a much larger clone. Because it lacks the conserved phenylalanine or tryptophan at the end, this CDR3 is likely a read error. The rearrangement uses TRBV4-1 and TRBJ1-2; TRBD1 matches 8 bases. CDR3 size: 14 residues. Germline CDR1 reads MGHRA; CDR2 reads YSYEKL. DNA of the CDR3: TGTGCCAGCAGGGGGACAGGTCCTAACTATGGCTACACCCTC. This encodes CASRGTGPNYGYTL.

The chain has TRBV4-1 and TRBJ1-2; 11 nucleotides align to TRBD1. CDR3 length equals 15 residues. Germline values: CDR1 MGHRA, CDR2 YSYEKL. J was trimmed by 4 bases and V by 3 bases; bases with no gene match: 4. The CDR3: CASSHVGQGGYGYTF. The CDR3 DNA reads TGCGCCAGCAGCCACGTGGGACAGGGGGGCTATGGCTACACCTTC.

This clonotype was found a few times. The V call is TRBV2, the J call TRBJ2-7, with no clear D. CDR1 is SNHLY, CDR2 FYNNEI, per germline. The CDR3 has 11 amino acids. V shed 0 bases and J shed 7 bases, with 4 bases lying between them. CDR3 sequence: CASSEAREQYF. The CDR3 DNA is TGTGCCAGCAGTGAAGCGCGTGAGCAGTACTTC.

This clonotype has a handful of counts. The V gene is TRBV7-8, the J gene TRBJ2-5; 15 nucleotides align to TRBD2. This CDR3 comprises 17 residues. Germline lookup yields CDR1 SGHVS and CDR2 FQNEAQ. V shed 4 bases, J shed 2 bases, and the junction held 5 bases outside the gene matches. The CDR3 region is CASSSGLAGGEQETQYF. As DNA, the CDR3 is TGTGCCAGCAGCTCGGGACTAGCGGGGGGCGAGCAAGAGACCCAGTACTTC. Full variable domain (missing parts from reference TRBV7-8 and TRBJ2-5): GAGVSQSPRYKVAKRGQDVALRCDPISGHVSLFWYQQALGQGPEFLTYFQNEAQLDKSGLPSDRFFAERPEGSVSTLKIQRTQQEDSAVYLCASSSGLAGGEQETQYFGPGTRLLVL.

The sample holds many counts of this clonotype. The chain joins TRBV16 to TRBJ2-7; 7 positions agree with TRBD1. Germline-derived CDR1 and CDR2 are KGHSY and FQNENV. V gave up 4 bases and J gave up 0 bases; unmatched junction bases: 6. The CDR3 covers 15 residues. CDR3 sequence (DNA): TGTGCCAGCAGCCTCGGGACAGTCTCCTCCTACGAGCAGTACTTC. Translation gives CASSLGTVSSYEQYF. The variable domain in full, with the rest retrieved from reference TRBV16 and TRBJ2-7, is GEEVAQTPKHLVRGEGQKAKLYCAPIKGHSYVFWYQQVLKNEFKFLISFQNENVFDETGMPKERFSAKCLPNSPCSLEIQATKLEDSAVYFCASSLGTVSSYEQYFGPGTRLTVT.

The chain joins TRBV20-1 to TRBJ1-5; D is uncertain. CDR3 length equals 12 residues. CDR1 and CDR2 (germline): DFQATT, SNEGSKA (reference sequence). Trimming left V 6 bases short and J 4 bases short, with 10 bases between. CDR3 residues: CSAADGNQPQHF. DNA of the CDR3: TGCAGTGCCGCGGACGGGAATCAGCCCCAGCATTTT.

J is TRBJ1-5 and V is TRBV19; 7 nucleotides line up with TRBD1. The junction had 6 bases not matched to a gene; V was cut back by 0 bases and J by 4 bases. Per germline, CDR1 LNHDA and CDR2 SQIVND (reference sequence). The CDR3 sequence is 16 residues long. The CDR3 coding sequence is TGTGCCAGTAGTATAGACAGGGGGTCGGCTAATCAGCCCCAGCATTTT. Translating gives CASSIDRGSANQPQHF.

This chain connects TRBV4-1 to TRBJ2-7; 7 bases line up with TRBD2. Germline V CDR1 and CDR2: MGHRA, YSYEKL. J gave up 6 bases and V 3 bases, and 8 bases lay outside the gene matches. The CDR3 covers 14 residues. CDR3: CASSQGGSSVEQYF. CDR3 bases: TGCGCCAGCAGCCAGGGGGGGTCTAGCGTCGAGCAGTACTTC.

The chain employs TRBV5-8 and TRBJ1-5; the D is unclear. Germline lookup yields CDR1 SGHTS and CDR2 YDEGEE. V was cut by 10 bases and J by 7 bases, with 18 bases left in between. There are 13 residues in the CDR3. This CDR3 is CAWPDEGSQPQHF. The CDR3 bases are TGTGCCTGGCCCGACGAGGGCAGCCAGCCCCAGCATTTT. Full variable domain (missing parts from reference TRBV5-8 and TRBJ1-5): EAGVTQSPTHLIKTRGQQATLRCSPISGHTSVYWYQQALGLGLQFLLWYDEGEERNRGNFPPRFSGRQFPNYSSELNVNALELEDSALYLCAWPDEGSQPQHFGDGTRLSIL.

The CDR3 DNA reads as TGTGCCAGCAGTGACCGAGGGAGCAATCAGCCCCAGCATTTT. Translated: CASSDRGSNQPQHF. The rearrangement joins TRBV6-4 to TRBJ1-5; unclear D gene. V was trimmed by 2 bases and J by 1 base, leaving 6 bases between them. CDR3 length: 14 residues. The V gene's germline CDR1 is MRHNA and CDR2 SNTAGT.

At least ten counts were recorded for this clonotype. The chain is built from TRBV6-1 and TRBJ1-5, with 10 positions matching TRBD1. This CDR3 has 15 amino acids. Germline V CDR1 and CDR2: MNHNS, SASEGT. The J segment lost 3 bases and the V segment lost 10 bases, leaving 9 bases of the junction unmatched. This CDR3 reads CATFPGQGFNQPQHF. Here the CDR3 DNA reads TGTGCCACCTTCCCGGGACAGGGGTTCAATCAGCCCCAGCATTTT.

The chain employs TRBV15 and TRBJ2-1, with TRBD2 as a possible D gene (7 bases). Germline values: CDR1 LNHNV, CDR2 YYDKDF (reference sequence). V lost 4 bases to trimming and J lost 6 bases, with 19 bases between them. The CDR3 is 16 residues long. Here the CDR3 DNA reads TGTGCCACCAGCACCTCAGGGAGGGGGGGGATCAATGAGCAGTTCTTC. It translates to CATSTSGRGGINEQFF.